These T cell receptor beta chains were read from a single sample in a study of STAT5B mutations in CD4+ large granular lymphocyte leukemia. Measured with immunoSEQ multiplex PCR; TCRdb has only the in-frame clones, and not every one. The repertoire consists of roughly 30,000 clones, with 70% to 90% occurring once and the leading ten covering roughly 0.43%. Specimen: CD4+ T cells from blood buffy coats. These receptors were obtained from a human donor in good health. CDR3s include the opening cysteine and the closing phenylalanine or tryptophan. A D gene is named only where the DNA matches it firmly. The size of a clone is reported for some rows only, either as once, few or many, or as a class for expanded clones.

D gene	V gene	clone size	J gene	CDR3 DNA	CDR3 protein
NA	TRBV27	few	TRBJ1-2	TGTGCCAGCAGTTTACGGGGGGCCTATGGCTACACCTTC	CASSLRGAYGYTF
NA	TRBV9	NA	TRBJ2-3	TGTGCCAGCAGCGTACCTTACGGGGCGGGGAGCACAGATACGCAGTATTTT	CASSVPYGAGSTDTQYF
NA	TRBV6-1	NA	TRBJ1-1	TGTGCCAGCAGACTTAGGAACACTGAAGCTTTCTTT	CASRLRNTEAFF
NA	TRBV7-9	NA	TRBJ1-4	TGTGCCAGCAGCGCTATCGGGGGGGTTAATGAAAAACTGTTTTTT	CASSAIGGVNEKLFF
NA	TRBV27	NA	TRBJ2-7	TGTGCCAGCAGCAAGTTGGGGGGGCGACAGGGGAGTTCCTACGAGCAGTACTTC	CASSKLGGRQGSSYEQYF
TRBD2	TRBV7-3	NA	TRBJ2-1	TGTGCCAGCAGCTTAACCAGTTTGCGGGAGTTGTACAATGAGCAGTTCTTC	CASSLTSLRELYNEQFF
NA	TRBV20-1	NA	TRBJ2-7	TGCAGTGCTAGGGACAGCTACGAGCAGTACTTC	CSARDSYEQYF
TRBD2	TRBV10-1	NA	TRBJ2-5	TGCGCCAGCAGTGAGAGGAGCGGGAGGACAGAGACCCAGTACTTC	CASSERSGRTETQYF
TRBD1	TRBV27	NA	TRBJ2-3	TGTGCCAGCAGTCGGACAGGGAGCACAGATACGCAGTATTTT	CASSRTGSTDTQYF
NA	TRBV5-1	NA	TRBJ2-3	TGCGCCAGCACCCGGAACACAGATACGCAGTATTTT	CASTRNTDTQYF
NA	TRBV5-4	NA	TRBJ1-3	TGTGCCAGCAGCTGGGGAACACCCGCTGGAAACACCATATATTTT	CASSWGTPAGNTIYF
NA	TRBV28	NA	TRBJ2-2	TGTGCCAGCAGTTCCAGGCCGGGCGGGGAGCTGTTTTTT	CASSSRPGGELFF
NA	TRBV27	once	TRBJ2-3	TGTGCCAGCAGTTTATCAAGGGGAGAGGGGGGCGCCGGTACGCAGTATTTT	CASSLSRGEGGAGTQYF
TRBD1	TRBV12-5	NA	TRBJ1-6	TGTGCTAGTGGTCCTGGCGACAGGGGGCCGCGATCACCCCTCCACTTT	CASGPGDRGPRSPLHF
TRBD2	TRBV29-1	once	TRBJ2-3	TGCAGCGTTGCCTCCTTACTAGCGGGAGAACCAGATACGCAGTATTTT	CSVASLLAGEPDTQYF
NA	TRBV7-2	NA	TRBJ1-2	TGTGCCAGCAGCTTAGATGCGGGAACCTATGGCTACACCTTC	CASSLDAGTYGYTF
NA	TRBV9	NA	TRBJ2-3	TGTGCCAGCAGCGGGGTCCTTACCACAGATACGCAGTATTTT	CASSGVLTTDTQYF
TRBD1	TRBV6-5	few	TRBJ1-2	TGTGCCAGCAGTGACTGGACAGGCGGTACCTATGGCTACACCTTC	CASSDWTGGTYGYTF
NA	TRBV5-1	NA	TRBJ2-5	TGCGCCAGCAGCCTCGACAGAAAAGAGACCCAGTACTTC	CASSLDRKETQYF
TRBD1	TRBV28	NA	TRBJ1-1	TGTGCCACCCAGGGGGTAAACACTGAAGCTTTCTTT	CATQGVNTEAFF
NA	TRBV29-1	NA	TRBJ2-7	TGCAGCGTTGAGGAGACTGCCTACTCCTACGAGCAGTACTTC	CSVEETAYSYEQYF
NA	TRBV11-2	few	TRBJ2-7	TGTGCCAGCACCCAACAGGGACCCTACGAGCAGTACTTC	CASTQQGPYEQYF
NA	TRBV27	NA	TRBJ1-4	TGTGCCAGCAGTTTTGGCGGGGCTTTGGATGAAAAACTGTTTTTT	CASSFGGALDEKLFF
TRBD1	TRBV13	NA	TRBJ2-1	TGTGCCAGCAGCTCCCAGACAGGGGTGGTGGACAATGAGCAGTTCTTC	CASSSQTGVVDNEQFF
NA	TRBV7-9	NA	TRBJ1-6	TGTGCCAGCAGCTTAACGGATAATTCACCCCTCCACTTT	CASSLTDNSPLHF
TRBD1	TRBV10-2	NA	TRBJ1-4	TGCGCCAGCAGTGAGTCGACAGGGAGTAATGAAAAACTGTTTTTT	CASSESTGSNEKLFF
NA	TRBV9	NA	TRBJ2-3	TGTGCCAGCAGTCTCGAGGCGGCCTCCACAGATACGCAGTATTTT	CASSLEAASTDTQYF
NA	TRBV6-6	NA	TRBJ2-7	TGTGCCAGCAGTTACGGGGTATCCTACGAGCAGTACTTC	CASSYGVSYEQYF
NA	TRBV2	NA	TRBJ1-4	TGTGCCAGCAGACAAGGGGCGGCAACTAATGAAAAACTGTTTTTT	CASRQGAATNEKLFF
TRBD2	TRBV5-6	NA	TRBJ2-1	TGTGCCAGCAGCTTTAGGCTAGCGGGATATTTGGACAATGAGCAGTTCTTC	CASSFRLAGYLDNEQFF
NA	TRBV5-1	NA	TRBJ2-1	TGCGCCAGCAGCCGTTATCAGGGACGGGTCGATGAGCAGTTCTTC	CASSRYQGRVDEQFF
NA	TRBV7-9	NA	TRBJ2-1	TGTGCCAGCAGCTTCTCCGCGGGAAATGAGCAGTTCTTC	CASSFSAGNEQFF
TRBD1	TRBV11-3	NA	TRBJ2-7	TGTGCCAGCAGCCCAGGGGGCTCCTACGAGCAGTACTTC	CASSPGGSYEQYF
NA	TRBV12-2	NA	TRBJ2-7	TGTGCAAGTCGCGGGACTAGCGGGAGGTCGGCCCTGGGAGAGCAGTACTTC	CASRGTSGRSALGEQYF
TRBD1	TRBV6-5	NA	TRBJ2-5	TGTGCCAGCGGCTCGGACAGGGGCGGGGGGACCCAGTACTTC	CASGSDRGGGTQYF
NA	TRBV7-9	NA	TRBJ1-1	TGTGCCAGCAGCCCACTCAGGAACACTGAAGCTTTCTTT	CASSPLRNTEAFF
TRBD1	TRBV28	NA	TRBJ2-5	TGTGCCAGCAGTTTATTGGGACAGCGACAAGAGACCCAGTACTTC	CASSLLGQRQETQYF
NA	TRBV9	NA	TRBJ2-3	TGTGCCAGCAGCGTAGCAGATACGCAGTATTTT	CASSVADTQYF
NA	TRBV6-6	NA	TRBJ2-4	TGTGCCAGCACCGGACCGGGGCAGTCAAACATTCAGTACTTC	CASTGPGQSNIQYF
TRBD1	TRBV6-1	NA	TRBJ1-1	TGTGCCAGCAGTGACCGACAGGGGTCGATCACTGAAGCTTTCTTT	CASSDRQGSITEAFF
TRBD1	TRBV27	NA	TRBJ2-5	TGTGCCAGCAGTCCTCGGGACAGGGGGATCGTGGAGACCCAGTACTTC	CASSPRDRGIVETQYF
NA	TRBV13	NA	TRBJ2-1	TGTGCCAGCAGCTTAGCGGACTCCTACAATGAGCAGTTCTTC	CASSLADSYNEQFF
TRBD2	TRBV19	once	TRBJ2-5	TGTGCCAGTAGGGGCAGCGGGAGAGAGACCCAGTACTTC	CASRGSGRETQYF
NA	TRBV5-4	few	TRBJ2-7	TGTGCCAGCAGCTTGGCCGGGCTTTACGAGCAGTACTTC	CASSLAGLYEQYF
NA	TRBV25-1	NA	TRBJ1-1	TGTGCCAGCAGTGGTCTGAACACTGAAGCTTTCTTT	CASSGLNTEAFF
TRBD1	TRBV19	NA	TRBJ2-7	TGTGCCAGTAGTAATGACAGGGGAAAGCAGTACTTC	CASSNDRGKQYF
TRBD2	TRBV27	NA	TRBJ2-7	TGTGCCAGCAGCCCCAAACCGGGACTAGCCGTCCACGAGCAGTACTTC	CASSPKPGLAVHEQYF
TRBD2	TRBV7-6	NA	TRBJ2-5	TGTGCCAGCAGCCCAGACCTTGGACTAGCGGGGTTCCAAGAGACCCAGTACTTC	CASSPDLGLAGFQETQYF
NA	TRBV5-1	NA	TRBJ2-1	TGCGCCAGCAGTAACGACGGGGTGTTGAATGAGCAGTTCTTC	CASSNDGVLNEQFF
TRBD2	TRBV27	NA	TRBJ2-3	TGTGCCAGCAGTTTAGCTAGCGGGACGGGAGATACGCAGTATTTT	CASSLASGTGDTQYF
TRBD1	TRBV27	NA	TRBJ2-7	TGTGCCAGCAGTCGGGACAGGGGGATTACCTACGAGCAGTACTTC	CASSRDRGITYEQYF
NA	TRBV20-1	NA	TRBJ1-2	TGCAGTGCTACCCAGGGTGATGGCTACACCTTC	CSATQGDGYTF
NA	TRBV6-1	NA	TRBJ2-2	TGTGCCAGCAGTGAAGTCTGGGGAGAGAACACCGGGGAGCTGTTTTTT	CASSEVWGENTGELFF
NA	TRBV5-4	NA	TRBJ2-5	TGTGCCAGCAGCTTGATCCCCAAAGATCCCCAGTACTTC	CASSLIPKDPQYF
TRBD2	TRBV27	NA	TRBJ2-3	TGTGCCAGCAGTCTCCGGACTAGCGGGAGCACAGATACGCAGTATTTT	CASSLRTSGSTDTQYF
NA	TRBV30	NA	TRBJ1-2	TGTGCCTGGGACTCTGAGCAGGTTGGCTACACCTTC	CAWDSEQVGYTF